This TCR beta chain was obtained from a study of blood T cells in healthy people across ages. Study observations and caveats: Unknown donor CMV status possibly confounded expanded clonotype changes. Percentage of naive T cells showed a strong correlation with TCR beta diversity. Considered underestimates were the diversity estimates obtained from one million T cells. Age showed a roughly linear inverse relationship with TCR beta diversity per million T cells.

Primers used in a second PCR of about 7 to 12 cycles were a sample-barcoded 5' primer and a J-beta primer mix. TCRdb processed the 5' RACE reads anew with MiXCR; each CDR3 protein has one entry. The table records about 800,000 distinct CDR3 sequences, less than 60% of them present only once. For this clonotype: Its matching antigen is unknown.

Material for sequencing was blood. This receptor was taken from a man at least 80 years old in good health.

CDR3 protein: CATSDGDRGAGANVLTF. In DNA form, the CDR3 reads TGTGCCACCAGTGATGGGGACAGGGGGGCTGGGGCCAACGTCCTGACTTTC. The chain has TRBV24-1 and TRBJ2-6; 11 nucleotides line up with TRBD1. CDR3 length: 17 amino acids. Losses at the gene ends were 3 bases for V and 2 bases for J; bases not matched to a gene: 2. Germline V gene lookup returns CDR1 KGHDR and CDR2 SFDVKD.